This record covers a single T cell receptor (beta chain). Its antigen is as yet unknown. This specimen comes from a study of cytomegalovirus exposure and HLA in healthy donors. General study findings and limits: In a later analysis, a genetic analysis reported fewer productive-TCR N-insertions in an Asian-associated ancestry cluster than the cohort average.

PCR used 60 Vbeta primers and 13 Jbeta primers. Original handling: There were about 80 million unique TCR beta chains by a later count, and 8.5 million to 14 million of them were shared. Here immunoSEQ multiplex PCR was the method, and the copy in TCRdb shows in-frame clones only, minus some. V and J calls and clone size come straight from that table; D and trimming were deduced from the DNA. The table includes 120,000 to 150,000 clones, roughly 73% detected once. The sequenced sample was PBMCs. The source is a woman between 40 and 55 years old in good health and CMV-seronegative.

The CDR3 is CASKRGGFRPRGTQYF. DNA of the CDR3: TGTGCCAGCAAACGGGGTGGCTTCCGGCCGCGGGGGACCCAGTACTTC. This chain links TRBV27 with TRBJ2-5, with TRBD2 as a possible D gene (6 bases). Trimming pared 7 bases from V and 7 bases from J, leaving 25 bases between. Per germline, CDR1 MNHEY and CDR2 SMNVEV (reference sequence). The CDR3 has 16 residues.